These 24 T cell receptor beta chains originate from one sample sequenced in a study of T cells in localized non-small cell lung cancer. Sequencing was performed with immunoSEQ multiplex PCR; in TCRdb, only in-frame clones are kept and a portion is missing. This table holds some 30,000 clones, under 95% found once. The sequenced sample was peripheral blood mononuclear cells, obtained before any cancer treatment. The receptor set was obtained from a female donor over 55 with stage II lung adenocarcinoma.

The V gene is TRBV5-5, the J gene TRBJ1-4; 7 nucleotides match TRBD1. This CDR3 spans 14 amino acids. V dropped 2 bases and J dropped 7; count of bases not matched to a gene: 5. Germline-derived CDR1 and CDR2 are SGHKS and YYEKEE (reference sequence). DNA for the CDR3: TGTGCCAGCAGCTTTGACAGGGCCGGTGAAAAACTGTTTTTT. This encodes CASSFDRAGEKLFF.

The V call is TRBV5-1, the J call TRBJ2-7, with TRBD1 matching 10 bases. CDR3 length: 20 residues. After removal of 0 bases from V and 3 bases from J, the junction contained 18 bases not matched to a gene. CDR1 is SGHRS, CDR2 YFSETQ, per germline. The chain's CDR3 is CASSLVSWGQGFVGGYEQYF. Here the CDR3 DNA reads TGCGCCAGCAGCTTGGTATCTTGGGGACAGGGGTTCGTCGGGGGCTACGAGCAGTACTTC.

Only a few counts were recorded for this clone. The chain carries TRBV28 and TRBJ2-7; D unclear. V lost 5 bases and J 6 bases, leaving 8 bases between the germline ends. The CDR3 is made up of 11 amino acids. Germline V gene data show CDR1 as MDHEN and CDR2 as SYDVKM. CDR3 nucleotides: TGTGCCAGCAGTCGTCACCTCGAGCAGTACTTC. Translated, it gives CASSRHLEQYF.

The chain is built from TRBV12-5 and TRBJ2-3; 8 bases are a match to TRBD2. Per germline, CDR1 LGHNT and CDR2 FRNRAP. The V segment lost 1 base and the J segment 3 bases; nucleotides outside the gene matches: 6. The CDR3 runs to 16 residues. The CDR3 reads CASGLAAGVGTDTQYF. The CDR3 nucleotides are TGTGCTAGTGGTTTGGCAGCGGGAGTCGGTACAGATACGCAGTATTTT.

This clone came up once. The genes are TRBV5-1 and TRBJ2-2; tentative D call: TRBD2 (6 bases). The CDR3 runs to 18 residues. V was cut by 0 bases and J by 4 bases, with 19 bases left in between. Germline-derived CDR1 and CDR2 are SGHRS and YFSETQ. In DNA form, the CDR3 reads TGCGCCAGCAGCTTGGTGGCTAGCGTCCGGAGGGGCACCGGGGAGCTGTTTTTT. It codes for CASSLVASVRRGTGELFF.

This clone appeared a single time. V usage is TRBV5-4 and J usage is TRBJ2-7; 8 bases map to TRBD1. Trimming at V came to 4 bases and at J to 2 bases, leaving 5 bases not matched to a gene. The CDR3 is 14 residues long. CDR1 and CDR2 from the germline V gene are SGHNT and YYREEE (reference sequence). The CDR3 protein is CASSIGQGTYEQYF. In DNA, the CDR3 is TGTGCCAGCAGCATCGGACAGGGTACCTACGAGCAGTACTTC. Together with reference TRBV5-4 and TRBJ2-7, the CDR3 gives the full variable domain: ETGVTQSPTHLIKTRGQQVTLRCSSQSGHNTVSWYQQALGQGPQFIFQYYREEENGRGNFPPRFSGLQFPNYSSELNVNALELDDSALYLCASSIGQGTYEQYFGPGTRLTVT.

This chain joins TRBV29-1 and TRBJ1-5, with TRBD1 matching over 8 bases. In germline, CDR1 is SQVTM, CDR2 ANQGSEA. The V segment lost 6 bases and the J segment 7 bases; nucleotides outside the gene matches: 8. The CDR3 extends over 13 amino acids. The CDR3 nucleotides are TGCAGCGTCCGCGACAGGGGCGGCCAGCCCCAGCATTTT. It encodes CSVRDRGGQPQHF.

V and J are TRBV13 and TRBJ2-1; perhaps TRBD2 as D (5 bases). V was cut by 6 bases and J by 2 bases, with 17 bases left in between. This CDR3 has 16 residues. CDR1 and CDR2 (germline): PRHDT, FYEKMQ (reference sequence). The CDR3 protein is CASRPFGAGTYNEQFF. CDR3 in DNA: TGTGCCAGCAGACCCTTTGGCGCGGGCACCTACAATGAGCAGTTCTTC.

The chain combines TRBV6-4 with TRBJ2-1; TRBD2 matches at 8 bases. The trim removed 4 bases at V and 10 bases at J, leaving 12 bases unmatched. Germline CDR1 reads MRHNA; CDR2 reads SNTAGT. This CDR3 is 15 amino acids long. The CDR3: CASSAFPSSGVEQFF. The CDR3 nucleotides are TGTGCCAGCAGTGCCTTCCCGAGTAGCGGGGTCGAGCAGTTCTTC.

Only one count was recorded for this clone. The genes are TRBV10-3 and TRBJ1-1; D may be TRBD1 (6 bases). CDR3 length: 14 amino acids. Deletions cut 7 bases from V and 2 bases from J, with 14 bases between. The germline CDR1 and CDR2 sequences are ENHRY and SYGVKD. In nucleotides, the CDR3 is TGTGCCATCACCTCGACAGGCGAAAACACTGAAGCTTTCTTT. This translates into CAITSTGENTEAFF.

The J gene is TRBJ1-2, the V gene TRBV5-6; unclear D gene. V shed 1 base and J shed 4 bases, with 14 bases lying between them. The CDR3 spans 15 residues. Germline CDR1 reads SGHDT; CDR2 reads YYEEEE. This CDR3 is CASSLSGPGIYGYTF. The DNA of the CDR3 is TGTGCCAGCAGCTTGTCTGGGCCGGGAATCTATGGCTACACCTTC.

J is TRBJ1-2 and V is TRBV5-1; D gene uncertain. In germline, CDR1 is SGHRS, CDR2 YFSETQ. This CDR3 comprises 14 residues. V gave up 2 bases and J gave up 6 bases, with 14 bases separating them. The CDR3, as DNA: TGCGCCAGCAGCTTAGGCGTGGCTCTCGATGGCTACACCTTC. This codes for CASSLGVALDGYTF. Drawing the rest from reference TRBV5-1 and TRBJ1-2, the complete variable domain is KAGVTQTPRYLIKTRGQQVTLSCSPISGHRSVSWYQQTPGQGLQFLFEYFSETQRNKGNFPGRFSGRQFSNSRSEMNVSTLELGDSALYLCASSLGVALDGYTFGSGTRLTVV.

This clone is labeled as medium-sized. The J gene is TRBJ1-5, the V gene TRBV10-3; no clear D. Germline values: CDR1 ENHRY, CDR2 SYGVKD. This CDR3 spans 15 amino acids. The ends were cut back, 0 bases at V and 1 base at J, with 7 bases in the middle. CDR3 in DNA: TGTGCCATCAGTGAGTCGACGGGGAGCAATCAGCCCCAGCATTTT. Amino acids: CAISESTGSNQPQHF.

This chain connects TRBV30 to TRBJ1-5; no reliable D call. This CDR3 has 13 residues. Trimming removed 3 bases from V and 9 bases from J, with 15 bases in between. Per the germline V gene, CDR1 is GTSNPN and CDR2 is SVGIG (reference sequence). CDR3 residues: CAWSPRAVRPQHF. In DNA, the CDR3 is TGTGCCTGGAGCCCTAGGGCAGTCCGGCCCCAGCATTTT.

The rearrangement uses TRBV28 and TRBJ2-7; 12 bases align to TRBD1. The V gene's germline CDR1 is MDHEN and CDR2 SYDVKM. The junction had 8 bases not matched to a gene; V was cut back by 4 bases and J by 4 bases. The CDR3 has 16 residues. The CDR3 DNA follows: TGTGCCAGCAGTTCTCATGGGACAGGGGGCTGGTACGAGCAGTACTTC. As protein: CASSSHGTGGWYEQYF.

The J gene is TRBJ2-2, the V gene TRBV30; D remains ambiguous. The germline CDR1 and CDR2 sequences are GTSNPN and SVGIG (reference sequence). CDR3 length: 14 amino acids. The V and J ends lost 0 bases and 5 bases respectively, with 10 bases between them. CDR3 coding DNA: TGTGCCTGGAGTGTGTACGGTGGGACCGGGGAGCTGTTTTTT. This translates into CAWSVYGGTGELFF.

The chain links TRBV27 to TRBJ2-7; 14 bases align to TRBD2. The germline V gene has CDR1 MNHEY and CDR2 SMNVEV (reference sequence). The CDR3 covers 15 residues. The trim removed 5 bases at V and 9 bases at J, leaving 9 bases unmatched. CDR3 sequence (DNA): TGTGCCAGCAGTCCCCCGGGACTAGCGGGAGTGGGGCAGTACTTC. This sequence encodes CASSPPGLAGVGQYF.

The chain carries TRBV6-5 and TRBJ2-7, with TRBD1 identical over 8 bases. Germline CDR1 MNHEY, CDR2 SVGAGI. Losses at the gene ends were 0 bases for V and 4 bases for J; bases not matched to a gene: 8. This CDR3 comprises 16 residues. The chain's CDR3 is CASSYSPGQAIYEQYF. In nucleotides, the CDR3 is TGTGCCAGCAGTTACTCGCCGGGACAGGCTATTTACGAGCAGTACTTC.

This sequence joins TRBV7-6 and TRBJ2-1; possibly TRBD2 for D (6 bases). V was cut by 5 bases and J by 2 bases, with 19 bases left in between. Germline CDR1 and CDR2: SGHVS and FNYEAQ. This CDR3 spans 17 amino acids. The CDR3, as DNA: TGTGCCAGCAGCCTAGGGACTCCCTCGGTACCCTACAATGAGCAGTTCTTC. Translated, it gives CASSLGTPSVPYNEQFF.

This chain uses TRBV9 with TRBJ1-2; D remains ambiguous. Deletions cut 0 bases from V and 7 bases from J, with 10 bases between. CDR3 length equals 13 residues. CDR1 SGDLS and CDR2 YYNGEE come from the germline V gene. The CDR3 sequence is CASSVGVRAGYTF. In nucleotides, the CDR3 is TGTGCCAGCAGCGTAGGCGTCCGGGCTGGCTACACCTTC.

V is TRBV11-2 and J is TRBJ2-7; D remains ambiguous. The CDR3 is made up of 14 amino acids. Germline CDR1 SGHAT, CDR2 FQNNGV. V lost 4 bases to trimming and J lost 6 bases, with 16 bases between them. In DNA form, the CDR3 reads TGTGCCAGCAGCTCTAGTTTGACGGGCGGCGAGCAGTACTTC. Protein: CASSSSLTGGEQYF.

The CDR3 DNA sequence: TGTGCCAGTAGTAAACGGGACCGAAATAACTATGGCTACACCTTC. Translation gives CASSKRDRNNYGYTF. The V call is TRBV19, the J call TRBJ1-2, with D perhaps matching TRBD1 (5 bases). Between the trimmed V and J ends, which lost 4 bases and 1 base, there was a span of 13 bases. CDR1 is LNHDA and CDR2 is SQIVND in the germline V gene (reference sequence). The CDR3 contains 15 residues.

The rearrangement links TRBV15 to TRBJ2-7; D may be TRBD2 (9 bases). V lost 6 bases and J lost 5, with 32 bases in between. The germline V gene has CDR1 LNHNV and CDR2 YYDKDF (reference sequence). The CDR3 is 19 amino acids. The CDR3 loop is CATRAGLGTGVSGGHEQYF. In nucleotides, the CDR3 is TGTGCCACCAGAGCCGGCCTTGGGACAGGAGTTAGCGGGGGCCACGAGCAGTACTTC.

This clone has a handful of counts. The chain couples TRBV5-4 to TRBJ1-1, with D hard to call. Germline V gene lookup returns CDR1 SGHNT and CDR2 YYREEE (reference sequence). The CDR3 loop spans 13 amino acids. V shed 7 bases and J shed 1 base, with 11 bases lying between them. This chain's CDR3 is CASGWTGNTEAFF. The CDR3 nucleotides read TGTGCCAGCGGGTGGACTGGGAACACTGAAGCTTTCTTT.